This TCR beta chain was captured by sequencing in a study of T-cell memory formation after mild COVID-19. Points from the study as a whole: The study found balanced CD4/CD8 in clones contracting day 15 to 85 and a CD4+ lean in later expanders.

Constant-segment primers and 5'RACE yielded cDNA libraries for TCR alpha and TCR beta, each carrying sample barcodes and UMIs. In TCRdb, the 5' RACE reads were re-called with MiXCR into one record per CDR3 protein. The sample includes over 300,000 distinct CDR3 sequences, around a fifth of them seen just once. The sample holds many counts of this clonotype. Its antigen is unknown. The CDR3 totals 14 residues. With 3 bases removed from V and 3 bases from J, the gap between germline ends came to 12 bases. Germline V gene data show CDR1 as MGHRA and CDR2 as YSYEKL. The receptor was derived from a young man who had mild COVID-19 (a few samples of this study predate the infection). Cell type and time point are not known. The sequencing input was PBMCs or a T cell subset sorted from them (not recorded which). V and J are TRBV4-1 and TRBJ2-7, with D hard to call. The CDR3 loop reads CASSQWTEDYEQYF. The CDR3 region has the DNA TGCGCCAGCAGCCAGTGGACCGAAGACTACGAGCAGTACTTC.